The 27 T cell receptor beta chains listed next were all sequenced from one sample in a study of T cells after yellow fever vaccination. Each CDR3 protein is one row after TCRdb ran MiXCR on the 5' RACE reads. The table shows 300,000 to 400,000 distinct CDR3 sequences, with roughly 4.3% occurring only once. The sample in question was PBMCs, obtained 5 days after the yellow fever booster vaccination. Source of these receptors: a man aged 18 to 35 who received the YFV17D yellow fever vaccine.

This clonotype came up once. This may arise from a read error, as a much more abundant clone is one base away. The chain is built from TRBV7-9 and TRBJ2-5, with TRBD1 matching 7 bases. The germline V gene has CDR1 SEHNR and CDR2 FQNEAQ (reference sequence). The CDR3 is 17 residues long. V was clipped by 5 bases and J by 4 bases; unmatched bases: 16. The DNA for the CDR3 is TGTGCCAGCAGCAGCGGACAGGCCCTCGTTAATCGAGAGACCCAGTACTTC. Translated: CASSSGQALVNRETQYF.

This clonotype was seen only a few times. The rearrangement links TRBV6-6 to TRBJ1-2; D call uncertain. The ends were cut back, 8 bases at V and 0 bases at J, with 13 bases in the middle. Germline CDR1 MNHNY, CDR2 SVGAGI (reference sequence). The CDR3 runs to 14 residues. This chain's CDR3 is CASLRGGANYGYTF. Written as DNA, the CDR3 is TGTGCCAGCCTCCGGGGTGGAGCTAACTATGGCTACACCTTC.

This clonotype was seen only once. A read error may explain this, as a much larger clone is one base away. The chain uses TRBV6-2 or TRBV6-3 and TRBJ1-1, with TRBD1 matching over 7 bases. Germline V gene data show CDR1 as MNHEY and CDR2 as SVGEGT. The junction had 11 bases not matched to a gene; V was cut back by 6 bases and J by 4 bases. The CDR3 has 15 residues. In nucleotides, the CDR3 is TGTGCCAGCAGCGACTTACAGGGGATGAGCACTGAAGCTTTCTTT. It encodes CASSDLQGMSTEAFF.

The V and J genes are TRBV4-1 and TRBJ2-1; the D gene is possibly TRBD2 (7 bases). Germline V gene lookup returns CDR1 MGHRA and CDR2 YSYEKL. V lost 7 bases to trimming and J lost 6 bases, with 22 bases between them. CDR3 size: 16 residues. DNA for the CDR3: TGCGCCAGCATCGATACGGGGGGCCCAAGGGTCAATGAGCAGTTCTTC. Protein sequence: CASIDTGGPRVNEQFF.

A few counts support this clonotype. CDR3 in amino acids: CASSYSVDSQETQYF. The CDR3 DNA reads as TGTGCCAGCAGTTACTCGGTGGACAGCCAAGAGACCCAGTACTTC. This rearrangement joins TRBV6-6 to TRBJ2-5; tentative D call: TRBD1 (6 bases). CDR3 size: 15 residues. The germline V gene encodes CDR1 MNHNY and CDR2 SVGAGI (reference sequence). V lost 0 bases, J lost 1 base, and 9 bases lay in between.

This clonotype was detected only a few times. V and J are TRBV3-1 and TRBJ1-1; tentative D call: TRBD1 (5 bases). Germline CDR1 LGHDT, CDR2 YNNKEL (reference sequence). The germline V and J ends were trimmed by 0 bases and 7 bases, with 15 bases remaining between them. The CDR3 spans 15 residues. CDR3 in amino acids: CASSQDRARIGEAFF. In nucleotides, the CDR3 is TGTGCCAGCAGCCAAGACAGGGCAAGGATCGGTGAAGCTTTCTTT.

This clonotype was seen repeatedly, ten times or more. In DNA form, the CDR3 reads TGTGCCAGCAGCATTCGACACCGCACTGAAGCTTTCTTT. It yields the protein CASSIRHRTEAFF. V and J are TRBV11-2 and TRBJ1-1; D ambiguous. Germline CDR1 reads SGHAT; CDR2 reads FQNNGV. Trimming pared 5 bases from V and 4 bases from J, leaving 11 bases between. The CDR3 length is 13 residues.

This clonotype was counted only a few times. The rearrangement uses TRBV12-3 or TRBV12-4 and TRBJ1-5; D uncertain. V was shortened by 4 bases and J by 4 bases, with 20 bases between the two germline ends. This CDR3 region has 17 residues. The CDR3 DNA is TGTGCCAGCAGTTCGTGGGGTACCCTAGGACTAAATCAGCCCCAGCATTTT. It translates to CASSSWGTLGLNQPQHF.

At least ten counts were recorded for this clonotype. The chain has TRBV4-2 and TRBJ2-2, with a possible D match to TRBD2 (7 bases). Germline CDR1 is LGHNA and CDR2 is YNFKEQ. Trimming cost V 8 bases and J 4 bases, with 14 bases left between them. The CDR3 covers 14 residues. The CDR3 reads CASSRGAVTGELFF. The DNA for the CDR3 is TGTGCCAGCTCCCGGGGGGCGGTCACCGGGGAGCTGTTTTTT.

This sequence joins TRBV5-1 and TRBJ1-6; unclear D gene. Per germline, CDR1 SGHRS and CDR2 YFSETQ. V lost 0 bases and J 5 bases, leaving 9 bases between the germline ends. This CDR3 comprises 15 residues. The CDR3 here is CASSLERSHNSPLHF. The CDR3 region has the DNA TGCGCCAGCAGCTTGGAACGATCCCATAATTCACCCCTCCACTTT.

This clonotype has only a few counts. The V call is TRBV5-6, the J call TRBJ2-2, with D uncertain. This CDR3 spans 12 amino acids. V shed 3 bases and J shed 6 bases, with 6 bases lying between them. The germline V gene encodes CDR1 SGHDT and CDR2 YYEEEE. CDR3 sequence (DNA): TGTGCCAGCAGCTCATACCCCGGGGAGCTGTTTTTT. It is translated as CASSSYPGELFF.

This clonotype has at least ten counts. The CDR3: CASSYSYGTGPFGEQYF. In DNA, the CDR3 is TGTGCCAGCAGTTACTCGTATGGGACAGGCCCTTTTGGGGAGCAGTACTTC. This chain uses TRBV6-6 with TRBJ2-7, with 8 bases matching TRBD1. V shed 0 bases and J 7 bases; nucleotides not matched to a gene: 14. Germline CDR1 is MNHNY and CDR2 is SVGAGI (reference sequence). CDR3 length: 17 amino acids.

The chain links TRBV19 to TRBJ2-2; D not resolved. V was clipped by 1 base and J by 7 bases, with 7 bases between them. The germline V gene encodes CDR1 LNHDA and CDR2 SQIVND (reference sequence). This CDR3 contains 13 residues. DNA for the CDR3: TGTGCCAGTAGTATAGGTGTCCTCGGGGAGCTGTTTTTT. It specifies CASSIGVLGELFF.

This clonotype turned up a few times. This chain joins TRBV4-1 and TRBJ1-3; tentative D call: TRBD1 (5 bases). Trimming took 0 bases from V and 4 from J, leaving 19 bases between them. The CDR3 is 18 residues long. The germline V gene encodes CDR1 MGHRA and CDR2 YSYEKL. CDR3 sequence reads: CASSQDPPTGFGGNTIYF. Here the CDR3 DNA reads TGCGCCAGCAGCCAAGATCCCCCTACAGGATTCGGCGGAAACACCATATATTTT.

This clonotype was seen at least ten times. The chain has TRBV29-1 and TRBJ1-1, with 12 bases fitting TRBD1. V trimming: 5 bases; J trimming: 10 bases; junction bases outside the gene matches: 11. The CDR3 runs to 14 residues. Germline V gene sequence: CDR1 SQVTM, CDR2 ANQGSEA. Written as DNA, the CDR3 is TGCAGCGTTCCGGGACAGGGGGCCTACAGCTCAGCTTTCTTT. It encodes CSVPGQGAYSSAFF.

This clonotype was counted ten times or more. The chain uses TRBV7-9 and TRBJ2-1; no clear D. Per the germline V gene, CDR1 is SEHNR and CDR2 is FQNEAQ (reference sequence). V was shortened by 1 base and J by 3 bases, with 10 bases between the two germline ends. CDR3 length: 15 amino acids. CDR3 in DNA: TGTGCCAGCAGCTTAGTAGAGACTTACTACAATGAGCAGTTCTTC. It encodes CASSLVETYYNEQFF.

The chain joins TRBV5-8 to TRBJ1-5, with D maybe TRBD1 (5 bases). Germline CDR1 is SGHTS and CDR2 is YDEGEE. The V gene lost 3 bases and the J gene lost 1 base, with 17 bases spanning the gap. CDR3 length: 17 amino acids. CDR3: CASSSPRGIGSNQPQHF. The CDR3 DNA sequence: TGTGCCAGCAGCTCTCCCCGGGGGATCGGGAGCAATCAGCCCCAGCATTTT.

This clonotype was observed at least ten times. The chain combines TRBV7-2 with TRBJ2-3; maybe TRBD2 (5 bases). V lost 5 bases and J lost 10, with 13 bases in between. Germline V gene lookup returns CDR1 SGHTA and CDR2 FQGNSA. The CDR3 loop spans 12 amino acids. For the CDR3, the DNA is TGTGCCAGCAGCCTCACTAGTTTCTCGCAGTATTTT. It translates to CASSLTSFSQYF. The whole variable domain, remainder taken from reference TRBV7-2 and TRBJ2-3, is GAGVSQSPSNKVTEKGKDVELRCDPISGHTALYWYRQSLGQGLEFLIYFQGNSAPDKSGLPSDRFSAERTGGSVSTLTIQRTQQEDSAVYLCASSLTSFSQYFGPGTRLTVL.

There are a few counts of this clonotype. This chain joins TRBV20-1 and TRBJ1-1; D call uncertain. The germline gives CDR1 DFQATT, CDR2 SNEGSKA (reference sequence). The CDR3 loop spans 12 amino acids. Trimming took off 3 bases at V and 6 bases at J, with 11 bases between the two ends. The CDR3 DNA is TGCAGTGCTAGTAGATCCGGCCCTGAAGCTTTCTTT. Amino acid sequence: CSASRSGPEAFF.

This clonotype was counted many times. The chain links TRBV19 to TRBJ2-1, with TRBD1 matching over 7 bases. CDR1 LNHDA and CDR2 SQIVND come from the germline V gene (reference sequence). Trimming at V came to 7 bases and at J to 0 bases, leaving 6 bases not matched to a gene. CDR3 size: 15 residues. DNA for the CDR3: TGTGCCAGTACTTCAGAGGGGGCCTCCTACAATGAGCAGTTCTTC. Encoded protein: CASTSEGASYNEQFF.

The sample holds many counts of this clonotype. The V call is TRBV18, the J call TRBJ2-5, with D perhaps TRBD2 (5 bases). The CDR3 extends over 13 amino acids. The V end was cut by 2 bases, the J end by 3 bases, with 7 bases between. Germline CDR1 and CDR2: KGHSH and LQKENI. CDR3 in amino acids: CASSPTGEETQYF. CDR3 sequence (DNA): TGTGCCAGCTCACCAACCGGGGAAGAGACCCAGTACTTC.

This rearrangement joins TRBV7-2 to TRBJ1-2; 7 nucleotides agree with TRBD1. The CDR3 covers 17 residues. Germline trimming cut 0 bases from V and 2 bases from J; bases unmatched to any gene: 9. The V gene's germline CDR1 is SGHTA and CDR2 FQGNSA. The CDR3 protein is CASSLALTPGQNYGYTF. The CDR3 coding sequence is TGTGCCAGCAGCTTAGCCTTGACCCCGGGACAGAACTATGGCTACACCTTC.

A few counts support this clonotype. The rearrangement links TRBV5-1 to TRBJ2-7, with a tentative D call TRBD2 (5 bases). Per germline, CDR1 SGHRS and CDR2 YFSETQ. Trimming removed 1 base at V and 4 bases at J, with 12 bases between. The CDR3 has 14 residues. CDR3: CASSLKFRGYEQYV. CDR3 DNA: TGCGCCAGCAGCTTGAAGTTTCGCGGGTACGAGCAGTACGTC.

This clonotype turned up a few times. The chain has TRBV5-4 and TRBJ2-7; D is perhaps TRBD1 (6 bases). The CDR3 runs 15 residues. With 4 bases removed from V and 3 bases from J, the gap between germline ends came to 17 bases. Germline CDR1 reads SGHNT; CDR2 reads YYREEE (reference sequence). The DNA of the CDR3 is TGTGCCAGCAGCGCCAACCGGGACATACACTACGAGCAGTACTTC. Protein: CASSANRDIHYEQYF.

The chain recombines TRBV3-1 with TRBJ1-2, with D perhaps matching TRBD1 (6 bases). Per the germline V gene, CDR1 is LGHDT and CDR2 is YNNKEL (reference sequence). This CDR3 is built from 16 residues. Trimming stripped 3 bases from V and 3 bases from J, with 17 bases between. The CDR3 DNA reads TGTGCCAGCAGCCATCTCTCGGACAGTCTCTACTATGGCTACACCTTC. Its translation is CASSHLSDSLYYGYTF.

This clonotype has only a few counts. The rearrangement joins TRBV15 to TRBJ1-6, with unresolved D. Germline V gives CDR1 LNHNV, CDR2 YYDKDF (reference sequence). This CDR3 is 17 amino acids long. The ends were cut back, 0 bases at V and 7 bases at J, with 16 bases in the middle. This CDR3 is CATSRDRSVRPNSPLHF. DNA of the CDR3: TGTGCCACCAGCAGAGACAGGTCCGTCCGTCCGAATTCACCCCTCCACTTT.

The chain carries TRBV7-9 and TRBJ1-2, with D tentatively TRBD1 (6 bases). This CDR3 has 14 residues. The germline V and J ends were trimmed by 1 base and 6 bases, with 12 bases remaining between them. Germline-derived CDR1 and CDR2 are SEHNR and FQNEAQ (reference sequence). The CDR3 nucleotides read TGTGCCAGCAGCTTAGTTGGGGGCTCGGATGGCTACACCTTC. Translation gives CASSLVGGSDGYTF.